Each of the 32 T cell receptor beta chains below was sequenced from the same sample in a study of OX40 agonist ivuxolimab in advanced cancers. TCRdb's table, derived via immunoSEQ multiplex PCR, lists solely in-frame clones and lacks some. The table has approximately 67,000 clones, 75% to 85% seen once. This specimen consisted of CD4+ or CD8+ T cells sorted from blood, obtained in a trial of the OX40 agonist ivuxolimab. The receptor set was obtained from an adult with an advanced solid tumor such as melanoma, head and neck, liver or kidney cancer.

The chain recombines TRBV19 with TRBJ2-5; D not certain. The ends were cut back, 7 bases at V and 5 bases at J, with 14 bases in the middle. The CDR3 has 13 residues. Germline-derived CDR1 and CDR2 are LNHDA and SQIVND (reference sequence). Here the CDR3 reads CASTDDRRETQYF. In DNA form, the CDR3 reads TGTGCCAGTACCGACGACCGCCGGGAGACCCAGTACTTC. The full variable domain, its missing parts supplied by reference TRBV19 and TRBJ2-5, is DGGITQSPKYLFRKEGQNVTLSCEQNLNHDAMYWYRQDPGQGLRLIYYSQIVNDFQKGDIAEGYSVSREKKESFPLTVTSAQKNPTAFYLCASTDDRRETQYFGPGTRLLVL.

The chain combines TRBV27 with TRBJ1-2; 8 nucleotides align to TRBD1. The CDR3 length is 15 residues. Germline loops: CDR1 MNHEY, CDR2 SMNVEV (reference sequence). V gave up 5 bases and J gave up 0 bases; unmatched junction bases: 5. The CDR3 DNA reads TGTGCCAGCAGTCGCCGGACAGGGCCTAACTATGGCTACACCTTC. Its protein is CASSRRTGPNYGYTF.

The chain employs TRBV19 and TRBJ1-1; no clear D. The germline V gene has CDR1 LNHDA and CDR2 SQIVND (reference sequence). With 7 bases removed from V and 3 bases from J, the gap between germline ends came to 15 bases. The CDR3 spans 14 residues. The CDR3 sequence is CASTPTVWDTEAFF. CDR3 nucleotide sequence: TGTGCCAGTACCCCTACGGTTTGGGACACTGAAGCTTTCTTT.

This chain connects TRBV19 to TRBJ1-1, with 9 bases matching TRBD1. Germline V gives CDR1 LNHDA, CDR2 SQIVND (reference sequence). There are 15 residues in the CDR3. Trimming took 3 bases from V and 1 from J; bases not matched to a gene: 3. The CDR3 bases are TGTGCCAGTAGTATGATGGGACAGGGGAACACTGAAGCTTTCTTT. Encoded protein: CASSMMGQGNTEAFF.

The rearrangement links TRBV28 to TRBJ2-5, with 7 bases fitting TRBD2. With 4 bases clipped from V and 4 bases from J, the junction kept 9 bases outside the gene matches. Germline V CDR1 and CDR2: MDHEN, SYDVKM. The CDR3 sequence is 15 residues long. CDR3 loop: CASSSVGREGETQYF. The CDR3 DNA follows: TGTGCCAGCAGTTCCGTCGGCAGGGAGGGAGAGACCCAGTACTTC.

The CDR3 is CASSTPRGNTGELFF. The CDR3 coding sequence is TGTGCCAGTAGTACCCCTAGGGGGAACACCGGGGAGCTGTTTTTT. The genes are TRBV19 and TRBJ2-2; D is possibly TRBD1 (5 bases). Trimming took 4 bases from V and 1 from J, leaving 10 bases between them. The CDR3 spans 15 residues. Germline-derived CDR1 and CDR2 are LNHDA and SQIVND (reference sequence).

This clone showed up just a few times. The rearrangement joins TRBV27 to TRBJ2-3; 8 bases align to TRBD2. The germline V gene has CDR1 MNHEY and CDR2 SMNVEV (reference sequence). Trimming at V came to 6 bases and at J to 2 bases, leaving 22 bases not matched to a gene. The CDR3 is 20 amino acids. The CDR3 coding sequence is TGTGCCAGCAGGAAGTTTCAGTATCGGACGGGGGGGGGAGACACAGATACGCAGTATTTT. Encoded protein: CASRKFQYRTGGGDTDTQYF.

This chain joins TRBV7-9 and TRBJ2-7; D gene ambiguous. The CDR3 is 15 residues long. Trimming took off 4 bases at V and 1 base at J, with 14 bases between the two ends. Germline-derived CDR1 and CDR2 are SEHNR and FQNEAQ (reference sequence). Here the CDR3 DNA reads TGTGCCAGCAGCTCCCCCGTATTGGGATCCTACGAGCAGTACTTC. It is translated as CASSSPVLGSYEQYF.

The chain combines TRBV4-2 with TRBJ1-4, with 11 nucleotides matching TRBD1. This CDR3 is 19 amino acids long. Unmatched junction bases numbered 7, after V lost 1 base and J lost 0 bases. Looked up from germline, CDR1 is LGHNA and CDR2 is YNFKEQ. CDR3 DNA: TGTGCCAGCAGCCAAGTTGGGACAGGGGGAATTGCAACTAATGAAAAACTGTTTTTT. This codes for CASSQVGTGGIATNEKLFF.

This chain links TRBV5-4 with TRBJ2-1, with no clear D. Trimming removed 7 bases from V and 1 base from J, with 6 bases in between. The CDR3 length is 12 residues. Per germline, CDR1 SGHNT and CDR2 YYREEE (reference sequence). CDR3 in amino acids: CASSGSYNEQFF. As DNA, the CDR3 is TGTGCCAGCTCAGGATCCTACAATGAGCAGTTCTTC.

The chain recombines TRBV21-1 with TRBJ2-2; the D call of TRBD1 is as the table states it, not checked on the DNA. TRBV21-1 is a listed pseudogene. The CDR3 loop spans 17 amino acids. The CDR3 sequence is CASSRGPRQGISGELFF. CDR3 in DNA: TGTGCCAGCAGCAGAGGTCCTCGACAGGGAATCAGCGGGGAGCTGTTTTTT.

The chain links TRBV12-5 to TRBJ1-4, with 7 bases aligning to TRBD1. The CDR3 has 16 residues. V lost 0 bases to trimming and J lost 6 bases; unmatched junction nucleotides: 7. CDR1 LGHNT and CDR2 FRNRAP come from the germline V gene. The CDR3 DNA reads as TGTGCTAGTGGTTTGGTACAAGGGGGCCCCGATGAAAAACTGTTTTTT. It translates to CASGLVQGGPDEKLFF.

This clone was detected a few times. CDR3 bases: TGTGCCAGCAGCCGGATCGGACAGGGGGGCGACTATGGCTACACCTTC. Translation gives CASSRIGQGGDYGYTF. The V gene is TRBV27, the J gene TRBJ1-2, with 10 bases identical to TRBD1. The CDR3 length is 16 residues. CDR1 is MNHEY and CDR2 is SMNVEV in the germline V gene (reference sequence). V shed 6 bases and J 3 bases; nucleotides not matched to a gene: 10.

V gene TRBV4-1 combines with J gene TRBJ1-1; the D is unclear. Germline assignment: CDR1 MGHRA and CDR2 YSYEKL. CDR3 length: 14 amino acids. V gave up 0 bases and J gave up 1 base, with 6 bases separating them. The CDR3 reads CASSQDWGNTEAFF. In DNA, the CDR3 is TGCGCCAGCAGCCAAGATTGGGGGAACACTGAAGCTTTCTTT.

This chain connects TRBV15 to TRBJ2-3; either TRBD1 or TRBD2 may supply D (5 bases each). Trimming removed 8 bases from V and 11 bases from J, with 32 bases in between. Germline values: CDR1 LNHNV, CDR2 YYDKDF (reference sequence). The CDR3 is made up of 17 amino acids. Here the CDR3 reads CATLGTAWGRALGRQYF. The CDR3 DNA sequence: TGTGCCACCCTCGGAACCGCCTGGGGCAGGGCATTAGGGAGGCAGTATTTT.

V is TRBV29-1 and J is TRBJ1-5; possibly TRBD1 for D (5 bases). With 3 bases removed from V and 7 bases from J, the gap between germline ends came to 13 bases. The germline CDR1 and CDR2 sequences are SQVTM and ANQGSEA. CDR3 size: 13 residues. Here the CDR3 DNA reads TGCAGCGTTGAGTCAGGGTTGGGACAGCCCCAGCATTTT. Its translation is CSVESGLGQPQHF.

This chain connects TRBV5-1 to TRBJ2-5, with D hard to call. V was cut by 0 bases and J by 4 bases, with 7 bases left in between. The germline gives CDR1 SGHRS, CDR2 YFSETQ. The CDR3 has 13 amino acids. The DNA of the CDR3 is TGCGCCAGCAGCTTGGTGCCTGGAGAGACCCAGTACTTC. This codes for CASSLVPGETQYF.

The chain links TRBV30 to TRBJ2-4; a possible D gene is TRBD2 (5 bases). Per the germline V gene, CDR1 is GTSNPN and CDR2 is SVGIG (reference sequence). Trimming took off 5 bases at V and 3 bases at J, with 11 bases between the two ends. The CDR3 totals 13 residues. The CDR3 DNA sequence: TGTGCCTGGGACTCGGGATTCAAAAACATTCAGTACTTC. Protein sequence: CAWDSGFKNIQYF.

The rearrangement links TRBV10-3 to TRBJ2-6, with a possible D match to TRBD2 (6 bases). CDR1 is ENHRY and CDR2 is SYGVKD in the germline V gene. The CDR3 totals 14 residues. V lost 0 bases, J lost 8 bases, and 8 bases lay in between. The CDR3 sequence: CAISESGGPNVLTF. The CDR3 DNA is TGTGCCATCAGTGAGTCGGGGGGTCCCAACGTCCTGACTTTC.

The chain joins TRBV5-5 to TRBJ1-1; no definite D call. Trimming took 5 bases from V and 0 from J, leaving 23 bases between them. The germline V gene has CDR1 SGHKS and CDR2 YYEKEE (reference sequence). The CDR3 sequence is 18 residues long. In DNA form, the CDR3 reads TGTGCCAGCAGTCGCCGGAGCGTGGGTGGGAAGCTGAACACTGAAGCTTTCTTT. It encodes CASSRRSVGGKLNTEAFF.

Here the CDR3 DNA reads TGCGCCAGCAGCTTTCTAGCGGCTAGCACAGATACGCAGTATTTT. Encoded protein: CASSFLAASTDTQYF. The chain employs TRBV5-1 and TRBJ2-3; 7 bases map to TRBD2. The CDR3 length is 15 residues. Germline V gene lookup returns CDR1 SGHRS and CDR2 YFSETQ. The V and J ends lost 2 bases and 0 bases, in that order; junction bases with no gene match: 3.

This CDR3 is CASSEGGQGAVINGYTF. The CDR3 DNA sequence: TGTGCCAGCAGTGAAGGGGGACAGGGGGCTGTTATTAATGGCTACACCTTC. The chain couples TRBV2 to TRBJ1-2; 12 nucleotides align to TRBD1. Germline CDR1 SNHLY, CDR2 FYNNEI. CDR3 length equals 17 residues. The trim removed 1 base at V and 6 bases at J, leaving 9 bases unmatched.

The V and J genes are TRBV11-2 and TRBJ2-7; 8 bases agree with TRBD2. The CDR3 is made up of 17 amino acids. V shed 3 bases, J shed 2 bases, and the junction held 12 bases outside the gene matches. Germline V gives CDR1 SGHAT, CDR2 FQNNGV. The CDR3 is CASSLGSLGREAYEQYF. CDR3 in DNA: TGTGCCAGCAGCTTGGGGTCCTTGGGGCGGGAGGCCTACGAGCAGTACTTC.

This chain joins TRBV2 and TRBJ2-2; D remains unclear. Germline CDR1 and CDR2: SNHLY and FYNNEI. V lost 1 base to trimming and J lost 6 bases, with 6 bases between them. The CDR3 has 13 residues. Here the CDR3 reads CASSEGVPGELFF. As DNA, the CDR3 is TGTGCCAGCAGTGAAGGGGTTCCCGGGGAGCTGTTTTTT.

The chain has TRBV7-8 and TRBJ2-1; 9 positions match TRBD2. CDR1 SGHVS and CDR2 FQNEAQ come from the germline V gene. The CDR3 is 15 residues long. The J segment lost 4 bases and the V segment lost 4 bases, leaving 5 bases of the junction unmatched. The CDR3 spells CASSSLAGFYNEQFF. Here the CDR3 DNA reads TGTGCCAGCAGCTCCCTAGCGGGGTTTTACAATGAGCAGTTCTTC. The full variable domain, its missing parts supplied by reference TRBV7-8 and TRBJ2-1, is GAGVSQSPRYKVAKRGQDVALRCDPISGHVSLFWYQQALGQGPEFLTYFQNEAQLDKSGLPSDRFFAERPEGSVSTLKIQRTQQEDSAVYLCASSSLAGFYNEQFFGPGTRLTVL.

V and J are TRBV15 and TRBJ1-4; the D is unclear. This CDR3 is 15 amino acids long. Germline lookup yields CDR1 LNHNV and CDR2 YYDKDF (reference sequence). V shed 6 bases and J shed 0 bases, with 11 bases lying between them. The CDR3 DNA reads as TGTGCCACCAGTGAAGACCAGGCAACTAATGAAAAACTGTTTTTT. It codes for CATSEDQATNEKLFF.

The chain is built from TRBV7-2 and TRBJ1-1; no reliable D call. Germline CDR1 and CDR2: SGHTA and FQGNSA. This CDR3 has 14 amino acids. V was shortened by 0 bases and J by 0 bases, with 5 bases between the two germline ends. DNA of the CDR3: TGTGCCAGCAGCTTAGCGCGGGTGAACACTGAAGCTTTCTTT. Amino acids: CASSLARVNTEAFF.

This chain links TRBV7-6 with TRBJ2-2; TRBD1 matches 10 bases. Germline V gene data show CDR1 as SGHVS and CDR2 as FNYEAQ. The CDR3 loop spans 16 amino acids. Trimming at V came to 5 bases and at J to 7 bases, leaving 10 bases not matched to a gene. In DNA, the CDR3 is TGTGCCAGCAGCCCTGGACAGGGGGGCTCGGGCGGGGAGCTGTTTTTT. The encoded protein is CASSPGQGGSGGELFF.

In its sample, this clone was seen a few times. The chain combines TRBV5-1 with TRBJ1-2; 8 bases are shared with TRBD1. The CDR3 has 16 amino acids. V was pared by 2 bases and J by 4 bases, with 10 bases of the junction left unmatched. CDR1 SGHRS and CDR2 YFSETQ come from the germline V gene. As DNA, the CDR3 is TGCGCCAGCAGCTTTCTTCAGGGGGCTGGAAGCTATGGCTACACCTTC. This sequence encodes CASSFLQGAGSYGYTF.

The CDR3 spells CASSDLGTANEKLFF. The CDR3 bases are TGTGCCAGCAGTGATTTGGGAACGGCTAATGAAAAACTGTTTTTT. The chain combines TRBV2 with TRBJ1-4; no reliable D call. The CDR3 length is 15 residues. CDR1 and CDR2 from the germline V gene are SNHLY and FYNNEI. Trimming removed 3 bases from V and 3 bases from J, with 11 bases in between.

V gene TRBV7-3 combines with J gene TRBJ2-7; weak D call: TRBD1 (5 bases). The CDR3 sequence is 12 residues long. CDR1 and CDR2 from the germline V gene are SGHTA and FQGTGA. Trimming removed 7 bases at V and 4 bases at J, with 11 bases between. The CDR3 nucleotides read TGTGCCAGCACCCCGACAGATTACGAGCAGTACGTC. It specifies CASTPTDYEQYV.

J is TRBJ2-7 and V is TRBV4-1; D is ambiguous. This CDR3 is built from 14 residues. The V end was cut by 1 base, the J end by 0 bases, with 7 bases between. CDR1 is MGHRA and CDR2 is YSYEKL in the germline V gene. Here the CDR3 DNA reads TGCGCCAGCAGCCAAGTGGTTACCTCCTACGAGCAGTACGTC. Translation gives CASSQVVTSYEQYV.